This TCR beta chain was sequenced in a study of blood T cell repertoires in COVID-19. The junction had 3 bases not matched to a gene; V was cut back by 6 bases and J by 4 bases. The CDR3 length is 14 residues. CDR1 MNHEY and CDR2 SMNVEV come from the germline V gene (reference sequence). In the source study's methods: Reference gene primers were amplified, and this amplification served to estimate nucleated cell counts. Sequencing used immunoSEQ multiplex PCR; TCRdb keeps in-frame clones, though not all of them. That table furnishes V, J and clone size, whereas the DNA furnished D and trimming. The table records 250,000 to 300,000 clones, approximately 91% of them present only once.

The sequence derives from a woman between 40 and 50 years old who had recovered from COVID-19. The rearrangement links TRBV27 to TRBJ2-7, with 13 bases fitting TRBD2. The material sequenced was peripheral blood. CDR3 sequence (DNA): TGTGCCAGCAGCTGGACTAGCGGGAGTTACGAGCAGTACTTC. It yields the protein CASSWTSGSYEQYF.